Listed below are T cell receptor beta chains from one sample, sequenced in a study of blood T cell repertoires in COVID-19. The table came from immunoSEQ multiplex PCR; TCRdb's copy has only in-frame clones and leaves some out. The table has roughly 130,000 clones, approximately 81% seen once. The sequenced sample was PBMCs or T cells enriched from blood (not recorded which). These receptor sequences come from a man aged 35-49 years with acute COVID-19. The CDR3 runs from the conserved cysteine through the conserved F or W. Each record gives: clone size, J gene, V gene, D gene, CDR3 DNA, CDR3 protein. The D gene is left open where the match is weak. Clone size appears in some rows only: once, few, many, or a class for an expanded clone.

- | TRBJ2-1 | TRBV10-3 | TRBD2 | TGTGCCATCAGATACGGGACTAGCGGTATTGATGAGCAGTTCTTC | CAIRYGTSGIDEQFF
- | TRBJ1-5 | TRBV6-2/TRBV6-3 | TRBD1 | TGTGCCAGCAGCCTAGCGGGACAGGGCACCCAGCCCCAGCATTTT | CASSLAGQGTQPQHF
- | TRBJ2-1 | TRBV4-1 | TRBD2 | TGCGCCAGCAGAGGTGGCGGGAGTATGATCAATGAGCAGTTCTTC | CASRGGGSMINEQFF
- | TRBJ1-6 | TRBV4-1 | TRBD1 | TGCGCCAGCAGCCCCGGGACAGGGGCCAGCTCCTATAATTCACCCCTCCACTTT | CASSPGTGASSYNSPLHF
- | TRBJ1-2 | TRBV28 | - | TGTGCCAGCAGTTTAGGGGGCAGCCAAGCGACGCGGTATGGCTACACCTTC | CASSLGGSQATRYGYTF
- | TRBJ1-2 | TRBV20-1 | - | TGCAGTGCTAGTACCATAACCACAGGGTCCGATGGCTACACCTTC | CSASTITTGSDGYTF
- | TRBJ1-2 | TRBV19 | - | TGTGCCAGTAGTTATGATGAGGGAAACTATGGCTACACCTTC | CASSYDEGNYGYTF
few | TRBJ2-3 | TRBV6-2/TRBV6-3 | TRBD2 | TGTGCCAGCAGTTCGACTAGCGGGGGGGCAGATACGCAGTATTTT | CASSSTSGGADTQYF
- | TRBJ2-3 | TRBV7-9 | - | TGTGCCAGCAGCAGAGGATCAGATACGCAGTATTTT | CASSRGSDTQYF
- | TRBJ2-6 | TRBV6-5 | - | TGTGCCAGCAGTTATCAGGACTTTGGGGCCAACGTCCTGACTTTC | CASSYQDFGANVLTF
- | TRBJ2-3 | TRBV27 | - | TGTGCCAGCATACCCGGGGGCACAGATACGCAGTATTTT | CASIPGGTDTQYF
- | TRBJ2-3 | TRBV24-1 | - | TGTGCCACCAGTAGAGTTGAGACAGATACGCAGTATTTT | CATSRVETDTQYF
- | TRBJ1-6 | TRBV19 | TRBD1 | TGTGCCAGCACAACAGGGGACTATAATTCACCCCTCCACTTT | CASTTGDYNSPLHF
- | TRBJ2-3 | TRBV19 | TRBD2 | TGTGCCAGTAGTCGGGACTACACAGATACGCAGTATTTT | CASSRDYTDTQYF
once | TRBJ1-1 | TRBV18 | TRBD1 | TGTGCCAGCTCAGTCAAAGGGTACAGGGGGCCTGGTGAAGCTTTCTTT | CASSVKGYRGPGEAFF
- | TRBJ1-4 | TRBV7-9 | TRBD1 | TGTGCCAGCAGCTTAGGGGACAGGGCGGACGAAAAACTGTTTTTT | CASSLGDRADEKLFF
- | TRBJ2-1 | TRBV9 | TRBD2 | TGTGCCAGCAGCGTTAGTGAGGGAGGGCTTGAGCAGTTCTTC | CASSVSEGGLEQFF
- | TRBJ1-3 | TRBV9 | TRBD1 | TGTGCCAGCACAGGGGGCATCTCTGGAAACACCATATATTTT | CASTGGISGNTIYF
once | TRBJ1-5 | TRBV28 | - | TGTGCCAGCAGTTTATTATCTCCTCCTGAGGTGCCCCAGCATTTT | CASSLLSPPEVPQHF
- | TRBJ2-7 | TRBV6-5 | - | TGTGCCAGCAGTTACTCTCTGGGGAGCAACGAGCAGTACTTC | CASSYSLGSNEQYF
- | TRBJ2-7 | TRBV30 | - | TGTGCCTGGGAGAGCGGTTCTTCCTACGAGCAGTACTTC | CAWESGSSYEQYF
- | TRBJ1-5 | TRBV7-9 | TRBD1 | TGTGCCAGCAGCTTAGGACAGGGGCAGGATCAGCCCCAGCATTTT | CASSLGQGQDQPQHF
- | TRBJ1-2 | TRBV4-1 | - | TGCGCCAGCAGCCAACTTACGGGAAAGAACTATGGCTACACCTTC | CASSQLTGKNYGYTF
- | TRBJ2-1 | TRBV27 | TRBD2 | TGTGCCAGCAGTCTTAGCGGGAGGGGCGCCTACAATGAGCAGTTCTTC | CASSLSGRGAYNEQFF
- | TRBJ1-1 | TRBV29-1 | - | TGCAGCGTTGGAGCCGCTGAAGCTTTCTTT | CSVGAAEAFF
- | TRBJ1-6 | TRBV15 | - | TGTGCCACCAGCAGAGAACTGGGGAGCTCCTATAATTCACCCCTCCACTTT | CATSRELGSSYNSPLHF
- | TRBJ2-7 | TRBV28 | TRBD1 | TGTGCCAGCACCCAGGTCACAGGGGGCTTTTACGAGCAGTACTTC | CASTQVTGGFYEQYF
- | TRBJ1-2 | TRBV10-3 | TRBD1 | TGTGCCATCAGAACGGACAGGGAGATCTTTGGCTACACCTTC | CAIRTDREIFGYTF
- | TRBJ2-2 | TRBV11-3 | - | TGTGCCAGCAGCTTAGGGCAGAACACCGGGGAGCTGTTTTTT | CASSLGQNTGELFF
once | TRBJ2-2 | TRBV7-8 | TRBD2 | TGTGCCAGCAGCACGGGACTAGCGGGAGCGGGGGAGCTGTTTTTT | CASSTGLAGAGELFF
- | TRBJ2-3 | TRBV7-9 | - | TGTGCCAGCAGCCCCTCGGTCAGCACAGATACGCAGTATTTT | CASSPSVSTDTQYF
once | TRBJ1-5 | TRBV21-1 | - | TGTGCCAGCAGCGAAGAGACACTGAGCAATCAGCCCCAGCATTTT | CASSEETLSNQPQHF
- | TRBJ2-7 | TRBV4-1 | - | TGCGCCAGCAGCCATACAATTCGACAGAAGTCCTACGAGCAGTACTTC | CASSHTIRQKSYEQYF
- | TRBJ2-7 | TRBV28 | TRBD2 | TGTGCCAGCAGTCTAGCGGATTCCTACGAGCAGTACTTC | CASSLADSYEQYF
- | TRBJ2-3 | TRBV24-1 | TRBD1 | TGTGCCACCAGTGAACCCGACAGGGGTGGGGATACGCAGTATTTT | CATSEPDRGGDTQYF
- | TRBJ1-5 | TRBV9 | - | TGTGCCAGCAGCCTGGGGCAGGGAAATCAGCCCCAGCATTTT | CASSLGQGNQPQHF
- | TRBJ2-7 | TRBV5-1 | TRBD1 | TGCGCCAGCAGCTTCCCCGGACAGGGAAACTACGAGCAGTACTTC | CASSFPGQGNYEQYF
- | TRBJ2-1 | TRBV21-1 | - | TGTGCCAGCAGCAAGGTGCGGAGCTCCTACAATGAGCAGTTCTTC | CASSKVRSSYNEQFF
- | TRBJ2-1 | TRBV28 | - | TGTGCCAGCGGGACTTTGGATGAGCAGTTCTTC | CASGTLDEQFF
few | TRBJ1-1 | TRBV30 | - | TGTGCCTGGAGTGTACTCGAAGAGGCTTTCTTT | CAWSVLEEAFF
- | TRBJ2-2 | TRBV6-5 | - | TGTGCCAGCAGCCCCTTGACGGGGTACACCGGGGAGCTGTTTTTT | CASSPLTGYTGELFF
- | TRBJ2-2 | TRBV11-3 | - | TGTGCCAGCAGCTCCTCTAGCTTTCACGGGGAGCTGTTTTTT | CASSSSSFHGELFF
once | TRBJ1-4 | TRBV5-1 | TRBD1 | TGCGCCAGCAGCCGGGACAGGGGACCTGCAACTAATGAAAAACTGTTTTTT | CASSRDRGPATNEKLFF
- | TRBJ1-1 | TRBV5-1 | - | TGCGCCAGCAGCCTAGGAGCTACCCAAATAGAAGCTTTCTTT | CASSLGATQIEAFF
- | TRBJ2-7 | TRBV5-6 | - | TGTGCCAGCACCCAGATCTCCTTCTCTGACGAGCAGTACTTC | CASTQISFSDEQYF
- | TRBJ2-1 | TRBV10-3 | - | TGTGCCACCCTCCCCCCGGGGGGCCCCAATGAGCAGTTCTTC | CATLPPGGPNEQFF
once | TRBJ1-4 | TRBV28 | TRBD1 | TGTGCCAGCAGTTTCTCCCGACAGGGCCGTGAAAAACTGTTTTTT | CASSFSRQGREKLFF
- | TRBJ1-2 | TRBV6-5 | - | TGTGCCAGCAGGCTCAGGGTTGATGGCTACACCTTC | CASRLRVDGYTF
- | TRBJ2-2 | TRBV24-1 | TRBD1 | TGTGCCACCAGTGGACAGGGGTCCGGGGAGCTGTTTTTT | CATSGQGSGELFF
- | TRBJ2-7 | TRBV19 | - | TGTGCCAGTAGTATAAAGGGCCCAGGAGGGTCGGAGGCCTTCGAGCAGTACTTC | CASSIKGPGGSEAFEQYF
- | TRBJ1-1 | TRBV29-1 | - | TGCAGCGTTGAAGTCGGGGGGTACAACACTGAAGCTTTCTTT | CSVEVGGYNTEAFF
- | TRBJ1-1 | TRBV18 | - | TGTGCCAGCTCACCATTGACACAGGGCAAGAGCACTGAAGCTTTCTTT | CASSPLTQGKSTEAFF
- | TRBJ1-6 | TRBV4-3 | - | TGCGCCAGCAGCCTAACGGCCCGGGGGTTCTATAATTCACCCCTCCACTTT | CASSLTARGFYNSPLHF
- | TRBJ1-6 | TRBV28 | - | TGTGCCAGCAGTCTAGGGGTCCCACCCCTCCACTTT | CASSLGVPPLHF
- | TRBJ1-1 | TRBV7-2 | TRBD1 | TGTGCCAGCAGCTCTGTGGACAGGGACACTGAAGCTTTCTTT | CASSSVDRDTEAFF
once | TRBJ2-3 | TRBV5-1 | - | TGCGCCAGCAGCTTGGATGGCGGAAGCACAGATACGCAGTATTTT | CASSLDGGSTDTQYF
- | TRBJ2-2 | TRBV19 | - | TGTGCCAGTACCCAGGAGACAGACGGAACCGGGGAGCTGTTTTTT | CASTQETDGTGELFF